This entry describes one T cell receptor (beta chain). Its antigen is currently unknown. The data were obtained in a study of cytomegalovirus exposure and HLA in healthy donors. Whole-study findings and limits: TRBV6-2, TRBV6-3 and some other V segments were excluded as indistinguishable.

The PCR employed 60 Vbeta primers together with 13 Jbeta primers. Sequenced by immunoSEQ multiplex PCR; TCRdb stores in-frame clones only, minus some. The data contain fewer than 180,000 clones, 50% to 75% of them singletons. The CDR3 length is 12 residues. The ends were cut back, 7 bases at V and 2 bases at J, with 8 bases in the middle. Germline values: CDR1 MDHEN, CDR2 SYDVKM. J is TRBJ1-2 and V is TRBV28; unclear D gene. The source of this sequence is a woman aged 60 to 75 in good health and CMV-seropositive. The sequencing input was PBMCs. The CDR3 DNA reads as TGTGCCAGCATGAGCCCGAACTATGGCTACACCTTC. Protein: CASMSPNYGYTF.